This T cell receptor (beta chain) was recorded in a study of naive and memory T cell subsets. A few counts support this clonotype. Its antigen remains unknown. The sample's treatment: skin biopsy from PPD injection site in Mantoux-positive individual. TCR cDNA received a 3' ligated oligonucleotide that carried a UMI. Four PCR rounds used nested alpha and beta constant region primers plus the SP2 primer. TCRdb re-called the UMI-ligation and nested PCR reads with MiXCR, one entry per CDR3 protein. The sample carries around 20,000 distinct CDR3 sequences, around 6% recorded once. Study outcomes and limitations: Tuberculin site TCR excess was interpreted as type IV hypersensitivity infiltration. Reportedly, tuberculin skin test sites gave far more TCRs than other biopsies.

The V end was cut by 5 bases, the J end by 9 bases, with 16 bases between. The CDR3 has 13 residues. Germline values: CDR1 SEHNR, CDR2 FQNEAQ (reference sequence). The genes are TRBV7-9 and TRBJ1-1; perhaps TRBD1 as D (6 bases). Sample: skin, taken from a tuberculin skin test site. The TCR was taken from an adult in good health. The CDR3 DNA reads TGTGCCAGCAGCCGAGGGGGGTTGGGTAAAGCTTTCTTT. Translation: CASSRGGLGKAFF.